The source of this T cell receptor (beta chain) is a study of blood T cells in healthy people across ages. Primers used in a second PCR of roughly 7 to 11 cycles were a sample-barcoded 5' primer and a J-beta primer mix. CDR3-containing paired-end reads numbering at least 2.5 million came from each sample. One entry per CDR3 protein, called by TCRdb with MiXCR from the 5' RACE reads. The repertoire has roughly 560,000 distinct CDR3 sequences, 20% to 30% of them found once; the top ten carry just under 9%. The ends were cut back, 0 bases at V and 4 bases at J, with 5 bases in the middle. Germline V gives CDR1 ENHRY, CDR2 SYGVKD. The CDR3 covers 13 residues. Study-wide results and caveats: Diversity figures based on one million T cells were deemed too low. It was the long-lived donors that had more naive CD4+ cells and higher diversity than aged donors.

This clonotype was seen a handful of times. What it binds is unknown. This same sample was also part of a study on T cells of mothers and their children. That source reports: Detection yielded no persistent microchimeric T cell clones.

The V and J genes are TRBV10-3 and TRBJ2-3; D is possibly TRBD1 or TRBD2 (5 bases each). The sample consisted of blood. This receptor was taken from a boy under 18 in good health. CDR3 sequence: CAISESGADTQYF. In DNA, the CDR3 is TGTGCCATCAGTGAGTCGGGGGCAGATACGCAGTATTTT.